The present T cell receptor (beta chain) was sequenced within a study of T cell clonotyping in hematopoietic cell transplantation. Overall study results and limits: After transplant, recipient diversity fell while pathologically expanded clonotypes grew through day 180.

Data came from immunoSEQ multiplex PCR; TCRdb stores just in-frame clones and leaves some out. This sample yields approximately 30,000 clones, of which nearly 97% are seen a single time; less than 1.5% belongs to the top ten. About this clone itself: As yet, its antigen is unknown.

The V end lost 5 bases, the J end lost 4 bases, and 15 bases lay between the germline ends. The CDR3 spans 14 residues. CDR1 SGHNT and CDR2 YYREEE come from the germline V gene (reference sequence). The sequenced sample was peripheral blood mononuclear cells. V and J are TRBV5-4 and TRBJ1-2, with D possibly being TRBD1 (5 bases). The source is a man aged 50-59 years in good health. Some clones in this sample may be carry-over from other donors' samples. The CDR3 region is CASRAHDSGYGYTF. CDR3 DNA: TGTGCCAGCAGAGCCCACGACAGCGGCTATGGCTACACCTTC.